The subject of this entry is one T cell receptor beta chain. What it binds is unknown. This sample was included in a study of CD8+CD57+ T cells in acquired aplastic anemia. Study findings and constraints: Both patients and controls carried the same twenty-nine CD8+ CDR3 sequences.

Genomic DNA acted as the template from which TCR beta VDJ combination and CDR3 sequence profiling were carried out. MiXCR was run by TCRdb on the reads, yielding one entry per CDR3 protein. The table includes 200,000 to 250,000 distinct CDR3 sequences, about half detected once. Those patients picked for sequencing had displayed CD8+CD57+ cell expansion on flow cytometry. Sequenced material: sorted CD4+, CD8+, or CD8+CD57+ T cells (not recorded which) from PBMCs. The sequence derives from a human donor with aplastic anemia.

The CDR3 loop reads CASSEFANEQFF. For the CDR3, the DNA is TGTGCCAGCAGTGAATTTGCGAATGAGCAGTTCTTC. V is TRBV6-6 and J is TRBJ2-1, with unresolved D. The CDR3 contains 12 residues. Trimming cost V 5 bases and J 7 bases, with 9 bases left between them. Germline-derived CDR1 and CDR2 are MNHNY and SVGAGI (reference sequence).